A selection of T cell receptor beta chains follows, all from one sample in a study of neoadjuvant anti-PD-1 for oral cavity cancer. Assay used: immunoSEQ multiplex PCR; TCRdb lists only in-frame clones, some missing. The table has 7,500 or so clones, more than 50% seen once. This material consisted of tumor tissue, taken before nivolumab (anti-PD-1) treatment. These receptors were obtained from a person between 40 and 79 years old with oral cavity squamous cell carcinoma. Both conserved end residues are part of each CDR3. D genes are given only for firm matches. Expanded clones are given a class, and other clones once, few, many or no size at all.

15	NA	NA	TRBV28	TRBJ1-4	TGTGCCAGCAGTTTAGGGGGCGCGATTAATGAAAAACTGTTTTTT	CASSLGGAINEKLFF
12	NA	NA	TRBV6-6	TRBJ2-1	TGTGCCAGCAGTCCCCGGACCAATGAGCAGTTCTTC	CASSPRTNEQFF
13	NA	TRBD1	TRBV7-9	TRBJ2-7	TGTGCCAGCAGCCAGGGACAGGGCTGGGAGCAGTACTTC	CASSQGQGWEQYF
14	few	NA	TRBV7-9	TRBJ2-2	TGTGCCAGCAGCTTAGAGGGGAACACCGGGGAGCTGTTTTTT	CASSLEGNTGELFF
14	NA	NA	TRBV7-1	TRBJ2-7	TGTGCCAGCAGCCCCAGGGACTGGACCTACGAGCAGTACTTC	CASSPRDWTYEQYF
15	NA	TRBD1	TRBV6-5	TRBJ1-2	TGTGCCAGCAGTTACTCTTCGGGACAGCTCTATGGCTACACCTTC	CASSYSSGQLYGYTF
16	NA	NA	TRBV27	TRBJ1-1	TGTGCCAGCAGTTCGACGGGAGGCAGGGGATGGACTGAAGCTTTCTTT	CASSSTGGRGWTEAFF
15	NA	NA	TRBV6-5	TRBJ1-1	TGTGCCAGCAGATACACCCGGGACCTGGGGACTGAAGCTTTCTTT	CASRYTRDLGTEAFF
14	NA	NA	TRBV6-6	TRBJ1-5	TGTGCCAGCAGTTCCCAGCAGGGCGATCAGCCCCAGCATTTT	CASSSQQGDQPQHF
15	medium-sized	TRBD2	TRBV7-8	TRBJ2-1	TGTGCCAGCAGCTTTTCCGGGACTAACTACAATGAGCAGTTCTTC	CASSFSGTNYNEQFF
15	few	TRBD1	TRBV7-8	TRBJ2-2	TGTGCCAGCAGCCCGACAGGGATAAACACCGGGGAGCTGTTTTTT	CASSPTGINTGELFF
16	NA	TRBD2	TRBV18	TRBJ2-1	TGTGCCAGCTCACCTAGCGGACTAGCTTCGGTCGATGAGCAGTTCTTC	CASSPSGLASVDEQFF
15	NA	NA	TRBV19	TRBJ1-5	TGTGCCAGTAGTATGTCATCGACTCCTAATCAGCCCCAGCATTTT	CASSMSSTPNQPQHF
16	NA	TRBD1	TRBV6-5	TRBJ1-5	TGTGCCAGCAGTTACCCACAGGGGGATGGCAATCAGCCCCAGCATTTT	CASSYPQGDGNQPQHF
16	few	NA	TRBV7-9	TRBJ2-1	TGTGCCAGCAGCTTAGACCTAGTTTTGACTTCCAATGAGCAGTTCTTC	CASSLDLVLTSNEQFF
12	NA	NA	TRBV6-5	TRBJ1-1	TGCGCCAGCAGTGAGACCGTCGGACCCTCTTTCTTT	CASSETVGPSFF
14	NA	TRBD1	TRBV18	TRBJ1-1	TGTGCCAGCTCACCGGGACAGAAGGTTTCTGAAGCTTTCTTT	CASSPGQKVSEAFF
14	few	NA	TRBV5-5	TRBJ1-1	TGTGCCAGCAGCATGCAGACAGAGAACACTGAAGCTTTCTTT	CASSMQTENTEAFF
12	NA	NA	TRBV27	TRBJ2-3	TGTGCCAGCAGCTCCCCCACAGATACGCAGTATTTT	CASSSPTDTQYF